This T cell receptor beta chain was sequenced during a study of preoperative IRX-2 immunotherapy in early breast cancer. Using immunoSEQ multiplex PCR, the repertoire was profiled, and TCRdb retains in-frame clones only, with some absent. The table has about 3,600 clones, 60% to 85% seen once; the top ten hold about 15%. The treatment: preoperative locoregional IRX-2 cytokine immunotherapy. Preoperative locoregional IRX-2 cytokine immunotherapy was tested in the phase Ib source study. The V gene end was trimmed by 0 bases and the J gene end by 2 bases; junction bases not matched to a gene: 6. CDR1 and CDR2 from the germline V gene are MNHGY and SAAAGT. This CDR3 has 17 amino acids.

This receptor was obtained from a human donor with breast cancer. This chain links TRBV6-8 with TRBJ2-7; TRBD2 matches at 11 bases. This material consisted of tumor tissue, taken after IRX-2 immunotherapy. The chain's CDR3 is CASSYSLSGRGTYEQYF. The DNA for the CDR3 is TGTGCCAGCAGTTACTCTCTTAGCGGGAGGGGAACCTACGAGCAGTACTTC.